A selection of T cell receptor beta chains follows, all from one sample in a study of shared clonotypes between healthy human individuals. This table comes from immunoSEQ multiplex PCR, and its TCRdb copy is limited to in-frame clones, with some not included. The top ten clones hold approximately 0.4% of a sample with 2 million to 2.5 million clones, just over 90% of them seen once. Sequenced material: naive CD4+ T cells from PBMCs. These receptors were taken from a man aged 18 to 30 in good health. Some clones in this sample may be carry-over from other donors' samples. CDR3s include the opening cysteine and the closing phenylalanine or tryptophan. The order of the fields is D gene, clone size, V gene, J gene, CDR3 protein, CDR3 DNA. D genes are given only for firm matches. For some rows the clone size is stated as once, few or many, or as a class when expanded; others skip it.

-	once	TRBV5-5	TRBJ2-7	CASSLGARAYEQYF	TGTGCCAGCAGCTTGGGGGCCAGAGCCTACGAGCAGTACTTC
TRBD1	-	TRBV5-1	TRBJ1-5	CASSTGTGEQPQHF	TGCGCCAGCAGTACCGGGACAGGGGAACAGCCCCAGCATTTT
-	-	TRBV6-1	TRBJ2-2	CATDGLFF	TGTGCCACCGATGGGCTGTTTTTT
TRBD1	-	TRBV5-1	TRBJ2-7	CASSFGTGGYEQYF	TGCGCCAGCAGCTTCGGGACAGGGGGATACGAGCAGTACTTC
-	-	TRBV6-1	TRBJ2-1	CASSGSFGRGAYNEQFF	TGTGCCAGCAGTGGATCTTTTGGGAGGGGGGCTTACAATGAGCAGTTCTTC
-	-	TRBV7-2	TRBJ1-5	CASSSLTGLPQHF	TGTGCCAGCAGCTCGCTTACGGGCCTGCCCCAGCATTTT
TRBD1	-	TRBV4-2	TRBJ2-3	CASSQVQGAPTDTQYF	TGTGCCAGCAGCCAAGTTCAGGGGGCGCCCACAGATACGCAGTATTTT
TRBD1	-	TRBV4-1	TRBJ1-1	CASRKQGAGTEAFF	TGCGCCAGCAGGAAACAGGGGGCGGGCACTGAAGCTTTCTTT
TRBD1	once	TRBV5-1	TRBJ2-5	CASNEQGQQETQYF	TGCGCCAGCAACGAACAGGGGCAGCAAGAGACCCAGTACTTC
-	-	TRBV2	TRBJ2-2	CASLVQGRAGELFF	TGTGCCAGCTTAGTGCAGGGGCGGGCCGGGGAGCTGTTTTTT
-	-	TRBV5-1	TRBJ1-3	CASSSGLGNTIYF	TGCGCCAGCAGCTCGGGCCTCGGGAACACCATATATTTT
-	-	TRBV29-1	TRBJ1-1	CSAALQAFVGAFF	TGCAGCGCCGCGTTACAGGCATTTGTTGGAGCTTTCTTT
-	-	TRBV11-2	TRBJ2-5	CASSSREDITRETQYF	TGTGCCAGCAGCTCAAGGGAAGACATAACAAGAGAGACCCAGTACTTC
-	few	TRBV5-1	TRBJ2-5	CASSLVGGQETQYF	TGCGCCAGCAGCTTGGTGGGGGGTCAAGAGACCCAGTACTTC
-	-	TRBV29-1	TRBJ1-1	CSVRGQLNTEAFF	TGCAGCGTGCGAGGACAGCTTAACACTGAAGCTTTCTTT
TRBD1	-	TRBV5-1	TRBJ2-5	CASSLAGTGLETQYF	TGCGCCAGCAGCTTGGCCGGGACAGGGTTAGAGACCCAGTACTTC
-	-	TRBV5-1	TRBJ1-2	CASSLEGNYGYTF	TGCGCCAGCAGCTTGGAAGGTAACTATGGCTACACCTTC
-	-	TRBV2	TRBJ1-2	CASINERANYGYTF	TGTGCCAGCATTAATGAGAGGGCTAACTATGGCTACACCTTC
-	-	TRBV11-2	TRBJ1-1	CASSLDLGETEAFF	TGTGCCAGCAGCTTAGACCTGGGGGAGACTGAAGCTTTCTTT
-	once	TRBV5-6	TRBJ2-3	CASKGTAQYF	TGTGCCAGCAAGGGGACTGCGCAGTATTTT
TRBD2	-	TRBV2	TRBJ2-3	CASSPRASGSTDTQYF	TGTGCCAGCAGCCCACGGGCTAGCGGGAGCACAGATACGCAGTATTTT
-	-	TRBV28	TRBJ1-2	CASSGLNRGVDGYTF	TGTGCCAGCAGTGGCTTGAACCGGGGGGTCGATGGCTACACCTTC
TRBD1	-	TRBV5-4	TRBJ2-4	CASSLGVDRANIQYF	TGTGCCAGCAGCTTGGGTGTCGACAGGGCGAACATTCAGTACTTC
TRBD1	-	TRBV27	TRBJ2-7	CASSGDRRGSYEQYF	TGTGCCAGCAGTGGGGACAGGAGGGGTTCCTACGAGCAGTACTTC
-	-	TRBV14	TRBJ1-2	CASSRGDGPNYGYTF	TGTGCCAGCAGCCGTGGGGACGGTCCTAACTATGGCTACACCTTC
TRBD1	-	TRBV18	TRBJ1-3	CASSPIGGPGNTIYF	TGTGCCAGCTCACCGATAGGGGGCCCTGGAAACACCATATATTTT
-	-	TRBV7-9	TRBJ1-1	CASSLRGQDNTEAFF	TGTGCCAGCAGCTTAAGGGGACAAGATAACACTGAAGCTTTCTTT
-	-	TRBV18	TRBJ1-4	CASSPEAVGKLFF	TGTGCCAGCTCACCGGAGGCAGTCGGTAAACTGTTTTTT
-	-	TRBV18	TRBJ2-7	CASSPPGRDEQYF	TGTGCCAGCTCACCCCCTGGCCGGGACGAGCAGTACTTC
TRBD1	-	TRBV6-6	TRBJ2-7	CASRTTGGSSEQYF	TGTGCCAGCAGGACCACAGGGGGCTCGTCAGAGCAGTACTTC
-	-	TRBV6-6	TRBJ2-7	CASRYSSGTYEQYF	TGTGCCAGCAGATACAGTAGCGGCACCTACGAGCAGTACTTC
-	-	TRBV6-5	TRBJ2-5	CASNPPAQTQYF	TGTGCCAGCAACCCCCCGGCCCAGACCCAGTACTTC
-	-	TRBV19	TRBJ1-5	CASRRVAQGNQPQHF	TGTGCCAGTAGAAGGGTGGCGCAGGGCAATCAGCCCCAGCATTTT
-	-	TRBV10-3	TRBJ1-6	CAIRLTAKDSPLHF	TGTGCCATCAGGTTGACAGCAAAAGATTCACCCCTCCACTTT
TRBD2	-	TRBV4-1	TRBJ2-3	CASSPGTSSLDTQYF	TGCGCCAGCAGCCCTGGGACTAGCAGCCTGGATACGCAGTATTTT
-	-	TRBV10-3	TRBJ2-1	CAISERGWYYNEQFF	TGTGCCATCAGTGAGCGGGGGTGGTACTACAATGAGCAGTTCTTC
-	-	TRBV14	TRBJ2-3	CASSQALAHTDTQYF	TGTGCCAGCAGCCAAGCTCTAGCGCACACAGATACGCAGTATTTT
-	-	TRBV19	TRBJ2-7	CASSIVLGPNYEQYF	TGTGCCAGTAGTATCGTCCTAGGACCCAACTACGAGCAGTACTTC
TRBD1	few	TRBV30	TRBJ1-1	CAWSVRRDRGRERGAFF	TGTGCCTGGAGTGTACGGAGGGACAGGGGGCGTGAGCGAGGTGCTTTCTTT
-	-	TRBV5-1	TRBJ1-4	CASSFGVRANEKLFF	TGCGCCAGCAGCTTTGGCGTTCGGGCTAATGAAAAACTGTTTTTT
-	-	TRBV18	TRBJ1-5	CASSGGVQQPQHF	TGTGCCAGCTCGGGGGGGGTCCAGCAGCCCCAGCATTTT
-	-	TRBV28	TRBJ1-5	CASSLQRGPPSNQPQHF	TGTGCCAGCAGTCTCCAAAGGGGCCCACCAAGCAATCAGCCCCAGCATTTT
-	-	TRBV28	TRBJ1-5	CASSSNRKGAYQPQHF	TGTGCCAGCAGTTCGAATCGAAAGGGAGCTTATCAGCCCCAGCATTTT
-	-	TRBV5-6	TRBJ2-7	CASSLLGGGYEQYF	TGTGCCAGCAGCTTGCTGGGTGGGGGTTACGAGCAGTACTTC
-	-	TRBV18	TRBJ2-7	CASSPRPARGSYEQYF	TGTGCCAGCTCACCTAGGCCGGCCAGGGGAAGCTACGAGCAGTACTTC
-	-	TRBV7-9	TRBJ1-2	CASSPATVQGYGYTF	TGTGCCAGCAGCCCGGCTACCGTGCAGGGATATGGCTACACCTTC
-	-	TRBV19	TRBJ2-7	CASSPRTVPYEQYF	TGTGCCAGTAGTCCCCGGACAGTTCCCTACGAGCAGTACTTC
TRBD1	-	TRBV30	TRBJ2-7	CACSWSGQSSSYEQYF	TGTGCCTGTTCCTGGTCGGGACAGTCGAGCTCCTACGAGCAGTACTTC
-	-	TRBV4-1	TRBJ2-1	CASSPLLSSYNEQFF	TGCGCCAGCAGCCCCCTGCTGAGCTCCTACAATGAGCAGTTCTTC
TRBD1	-	TRBV5-1	TRBJ1-3	CASSSGQASGNTIYF	TGCGCCAGCAGCTCCGGACAGGCCTCTGGAAACACCATATATTTT
TRBD2	once	TRBV6-5	TRBJ2-1	CASSPPGLAGVEQFF	TGTGCCAGCAGCCCCCCGGGACTAGCGGGTGTTGAGCAGTTCTTC
-	-	TRBV7-9	TRBJ1-1	CASSWGAAEAFF	TGTGCCAGCAGCTGGGGGGCAGCTGAAGCTTTCTTT
-	-	TRBV2	TRBJ2-3	CASSEGVGGRSTDTQYF	TGTGCCAGCAGTGAAGGTGTGGGGGGCAGGAGCACAGATACGCAGTATTTT
-	-	TRBV6-6	TRBJ2-5	CASKPSYLQETQYF	TGTGCCAGCAAACCGTCGTATCTCCAAGAGACCCAGTACTTC
TRBD1	-	TRBV10-1	TRBJ2-7	CASSRQGAGEQYF	TGCGCCAGCAGTAGACAGGGGGCGGGCGAGCAGTACTTC
-	-	TRBV10-3	TRBJ2-1	CAIDSGPYNEQFF	TGTGCCATCGACTCAGGCCCCTACAATGAGCAGTTCTTC
-	-	TRBV5-1	TRBJ2-1	CASSLRTPVDEQFF	TGCGCCAGCAGCTTACGGACCCCCGTAGATGAGCAGTTCTTC
TRBD2	-	TRBV7-8	TRBJ2-7	CASSNKLAGSYEQYF	TGTGCCAGCAGCAACAAGTTAGCGGGCTCCTACGAGCAGTACTTC
-	-	TRBV11-2	TRBJ2-1	CASSLGSLSYNEQFF	TGTGCCAGCAGCTTAGGAAGTCTCTCCTACAATGAGCAGTTCTTC